This T cell receptor (beta chain) was sequenced in a study of a mutant IDH1 vaccine in newly diagnosed glioma. Study-level information: In weeks 1, 3, 5, 7, 11, 15, 19 and 23, patients were immunized, eight times in all. The study started vaccination 4-6 weeks after radiotherapy alone, or with temozolomide cycles. Pretreatment consisted of radiotherapy, temozolomide, or both, with most receiving both.

Of note for this clone: The antigen is unknown.

As for time point: week 11, during vaccination. The investigators gave 300 ug of mutant IDH1 20-mer peptide in each vaccine dose, together with topical imiquimod. The study, taken as a whole, reports: Changes in top peripheral clonotypes did not appear linked to pseudoprogression.

After removal of 3 bases from V and 1 base from J, the junction contained 2 bases not matched to a gene. The CDR3 extends over 15 amino acids. CDR1 and CDR2 from the germline V gene are SGDLS and YYNGEE. Using immunoSEQ multiplex PCR, the repertoire was profiled, and TCRdb retains in-frame clones only, with some absent. Among tens of thousands of clones listed, about 70% were seen once. The chain is built from TRBV9 and TRBJ2-2, with 8 bases that match TRBD1. The sequence derives from a man between 18 and 35 years old with glioma. Some clones in this sample may be carry-over from other donors' samples. The sample here was peripheral blood mononuclear cells (PBMCs), taken from a glioma patient whose treatment included an IDH1 peptide vaccine. The CDR3 is CASSAGTGNTGELFF. CDR3 nucleotides: TGTGCCAGCAGCGCCGGGACAGGGAACACCGGGGAGCTGTTTTTT.